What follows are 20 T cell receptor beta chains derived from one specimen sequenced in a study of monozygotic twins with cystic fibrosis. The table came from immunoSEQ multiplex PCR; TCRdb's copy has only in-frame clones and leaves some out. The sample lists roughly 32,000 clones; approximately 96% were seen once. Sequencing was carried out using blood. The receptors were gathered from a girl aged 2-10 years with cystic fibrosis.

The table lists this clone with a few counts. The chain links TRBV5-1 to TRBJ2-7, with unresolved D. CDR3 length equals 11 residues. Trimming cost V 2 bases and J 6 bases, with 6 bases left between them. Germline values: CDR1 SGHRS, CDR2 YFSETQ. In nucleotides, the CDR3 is TGCGCCAGCAGCTTTCCCACCGAGCAGTACTTC. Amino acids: CASSFPTEQYF.

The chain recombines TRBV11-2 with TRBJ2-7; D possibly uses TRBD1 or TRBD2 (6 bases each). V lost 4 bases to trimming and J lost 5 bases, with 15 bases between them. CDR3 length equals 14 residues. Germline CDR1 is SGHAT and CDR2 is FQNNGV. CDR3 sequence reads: CASSSRGHRNEQYF. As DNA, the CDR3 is TGTGCCAGCAGCTCGCGGGGACATCGGAACGAGCAGTACTTC.

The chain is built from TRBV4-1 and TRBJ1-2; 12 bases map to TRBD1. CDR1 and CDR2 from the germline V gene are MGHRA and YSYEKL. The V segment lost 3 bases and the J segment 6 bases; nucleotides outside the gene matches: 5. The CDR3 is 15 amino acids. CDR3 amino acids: CASSHEGQGANGYTF. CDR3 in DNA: TGCGCCAGCAGCCATGAGGGACAGGGGGCAAATGGCTACACCTTC.

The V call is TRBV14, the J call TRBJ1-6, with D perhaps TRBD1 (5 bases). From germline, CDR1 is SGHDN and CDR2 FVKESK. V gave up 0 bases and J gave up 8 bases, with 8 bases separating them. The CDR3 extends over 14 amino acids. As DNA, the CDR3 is TGTGCCAGCAGCCAAGATCGGGGGGATTCACCCCTCCACTTT. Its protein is CASSQDRGDSPLHF. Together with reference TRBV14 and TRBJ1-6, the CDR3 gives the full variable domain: EAGVTQFPSHSVIEKGQTVTLRCDPISGHDNLYWYRRVMGKEIKFLLHFVKESKQDESGMPNNRFLAERTGGTYSTLKVQPAELEDSGVYFCASSQDRGDSPLHFGNGTRLTVT.

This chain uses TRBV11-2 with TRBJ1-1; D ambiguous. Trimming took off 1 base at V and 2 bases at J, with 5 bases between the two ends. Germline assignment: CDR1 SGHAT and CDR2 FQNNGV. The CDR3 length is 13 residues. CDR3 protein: CASSLGANTEAFF. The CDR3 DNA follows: TGTGCCAGCAGCTTAGGGGCCAACACTGAAGCTTTCTTT.

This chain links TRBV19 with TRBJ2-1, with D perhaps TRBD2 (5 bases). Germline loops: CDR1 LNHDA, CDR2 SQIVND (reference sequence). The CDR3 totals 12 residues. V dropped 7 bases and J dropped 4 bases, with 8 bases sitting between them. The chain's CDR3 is CASTEDYNEQFF. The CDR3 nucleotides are TGTGCCAGTACGGAGGATTACAATGAGCAGTTCTTC.

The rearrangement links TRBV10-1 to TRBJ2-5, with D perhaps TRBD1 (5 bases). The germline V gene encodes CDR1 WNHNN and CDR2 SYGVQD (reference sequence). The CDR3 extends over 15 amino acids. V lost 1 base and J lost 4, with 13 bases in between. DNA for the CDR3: TGCGCCAGCAGTGAGTTTTGGCAGGGCCGAGAGACCCAGTACTTC. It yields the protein CASSEFWQGRETQYF.

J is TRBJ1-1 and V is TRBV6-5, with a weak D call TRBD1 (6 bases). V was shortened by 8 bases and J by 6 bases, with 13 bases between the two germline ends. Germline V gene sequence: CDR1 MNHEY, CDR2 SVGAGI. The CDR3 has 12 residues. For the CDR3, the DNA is TGTGCCAGCGGACGGACAGAGGCTGAAGCTTTCTTT. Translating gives CASGRTEAEAFF.

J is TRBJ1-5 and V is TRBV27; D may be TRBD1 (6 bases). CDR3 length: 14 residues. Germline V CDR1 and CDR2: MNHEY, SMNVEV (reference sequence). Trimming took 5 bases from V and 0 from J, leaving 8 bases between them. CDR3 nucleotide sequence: TGTGCCAGCAGTCAACAGGGTAGCAATCAGCCCCAGCATTTT. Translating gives CASSQQGSNQPQHF.

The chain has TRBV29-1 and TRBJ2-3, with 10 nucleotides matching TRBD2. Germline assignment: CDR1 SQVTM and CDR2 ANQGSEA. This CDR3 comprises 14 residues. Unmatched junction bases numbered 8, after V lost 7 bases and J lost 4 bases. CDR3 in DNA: TGCAGCGCATCTAGCGGGAGAGGGGCAGATACGCAGTATTTT. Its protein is CSASSGRGADTQYF.

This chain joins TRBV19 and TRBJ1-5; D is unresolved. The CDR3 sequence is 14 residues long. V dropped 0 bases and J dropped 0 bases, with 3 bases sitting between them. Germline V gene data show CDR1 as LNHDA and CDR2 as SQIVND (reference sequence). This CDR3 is CASSIDFSNQPQHF. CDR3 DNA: TGTGCCAGTAGTATAGATTTTAGCAATCAGCCCCAGCATTTT.

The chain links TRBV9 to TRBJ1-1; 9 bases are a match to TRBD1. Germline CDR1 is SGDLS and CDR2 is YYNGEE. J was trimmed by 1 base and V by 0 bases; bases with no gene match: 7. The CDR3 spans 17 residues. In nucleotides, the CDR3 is TGTGCCAGCAGCGTAGATTCCGGACAGGGGTGGAACACTGAAGCTTTCTTT. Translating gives CASSVDSGQGWNTEAFF.

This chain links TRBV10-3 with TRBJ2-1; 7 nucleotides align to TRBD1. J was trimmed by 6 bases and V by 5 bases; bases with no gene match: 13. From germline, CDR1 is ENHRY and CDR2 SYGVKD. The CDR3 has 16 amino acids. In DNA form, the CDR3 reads TGTGCCATCAGTCTTTTGAAGACAGGGAGAAGCAATGAGCAGTTCTTC. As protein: CAISLLKTGRSNEQFF.

CDR3 DNA sequence: TGTGCCAGTAGTTCTGGGCTAAACACTGAAGCTTTCTTT. Its protein product is CASSSGLNTEAFF. This chain links TRBV19 with TRBJ1-1; D remains unclear. The CDR3 is made up of 13 amino acids. The V end lost 5 bases, the J end lost 2 bases, and 9 bases lay between the germline ends. Germline-derived CDR1 and CDR2 are LNHDA and SQIVND (reference sequence).

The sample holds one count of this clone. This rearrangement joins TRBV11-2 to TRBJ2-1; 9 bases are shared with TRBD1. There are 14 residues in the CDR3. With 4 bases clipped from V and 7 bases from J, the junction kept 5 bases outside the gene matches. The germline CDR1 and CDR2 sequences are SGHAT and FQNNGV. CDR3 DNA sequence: TGTGCCAGCAGCTACGCGGGACAGGGTAATGAGCAGTTCTTC. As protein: CASSYAGQGNEQFF.

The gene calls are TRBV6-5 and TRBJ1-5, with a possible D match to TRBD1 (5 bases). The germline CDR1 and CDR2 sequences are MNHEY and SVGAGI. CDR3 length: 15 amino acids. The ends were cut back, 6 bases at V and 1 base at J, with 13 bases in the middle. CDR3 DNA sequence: TGTGCCAGCAGACTTAGTCAGGGAAGCAATCAGCCCCAGCATTTT. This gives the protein CASRLSQGSNQPQHF.

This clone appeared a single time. CDR3 in DNA: TGTGCCAGCAGCTTGGAAATGAGGGAGCAGGGCTACACCTTC. Residues: CASSLEMREQGYTF. This chain links TRBV5-6 with TRBJ1-2; no clear D. This CDR3 spans 14 amino acids. V was clipped by 0 bases and J by 8 bases, with 14 bases between them. Germline assignment: CDR1 SGHDT and CDR2 YYEEEE.

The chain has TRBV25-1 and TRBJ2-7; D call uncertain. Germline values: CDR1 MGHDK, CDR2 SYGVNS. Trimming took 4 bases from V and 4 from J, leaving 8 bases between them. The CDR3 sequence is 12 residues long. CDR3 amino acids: CASSVSGYEQYF. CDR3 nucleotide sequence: TGTGCCAGCAGTGTATCGGGTTACGAGCAGTACTTC.

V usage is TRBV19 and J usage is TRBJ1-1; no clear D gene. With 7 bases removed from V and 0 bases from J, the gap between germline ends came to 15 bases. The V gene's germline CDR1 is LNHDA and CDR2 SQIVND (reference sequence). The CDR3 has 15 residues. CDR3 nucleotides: TGTGCCAGTACCCCAGACGGGCGTATGAACACTGAAGCTTTCTTT. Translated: CASTPDGRMNTEAFF.

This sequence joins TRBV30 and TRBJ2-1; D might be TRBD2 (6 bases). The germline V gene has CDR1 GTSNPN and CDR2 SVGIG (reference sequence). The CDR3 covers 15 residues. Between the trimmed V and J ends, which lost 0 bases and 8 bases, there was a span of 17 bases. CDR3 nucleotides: TGTGCCTGGAGTGTAACGGGAGTCAATAGCGATGAGCAGTTCTTC. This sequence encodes CAWSVTGVNSDEQFF.